This TCR beta chain derives from a study of long-term antiretroviral therapy in people with HIV. Assay version v3.0 of immunoSEQ was used, and it was run at survey level. Profiled with immunoSEQ multiplex PCR; TCRdb holds only in-frame clones, not every one. The repertoire has 17,000 or so clones, about 91% of them found once; the top ten carry 8.9%. Looked up from germline, CDR1 is MNHEY and CDR2 is SMNVEV (reference sequence). Trimming removed 7 bases from V and 9 bases from J, with 13 bases in between. There are 12 residues in the CDR3. The chain recombines TRBV27 with TRBJ1-5, with D maybe TRBD1 (5 bases). The receptor's source is a man in his fifties or sixties with HIV. The source material was unsorted PBMCs, sampled 0.3 years after starting antiretroviral therapy. In DNA, the CDR3 is TGTGCCAGCAAATCGGGGGGTGGGCCCCAGCATTTT. Translated, it gives CASKSGGGPQHF.